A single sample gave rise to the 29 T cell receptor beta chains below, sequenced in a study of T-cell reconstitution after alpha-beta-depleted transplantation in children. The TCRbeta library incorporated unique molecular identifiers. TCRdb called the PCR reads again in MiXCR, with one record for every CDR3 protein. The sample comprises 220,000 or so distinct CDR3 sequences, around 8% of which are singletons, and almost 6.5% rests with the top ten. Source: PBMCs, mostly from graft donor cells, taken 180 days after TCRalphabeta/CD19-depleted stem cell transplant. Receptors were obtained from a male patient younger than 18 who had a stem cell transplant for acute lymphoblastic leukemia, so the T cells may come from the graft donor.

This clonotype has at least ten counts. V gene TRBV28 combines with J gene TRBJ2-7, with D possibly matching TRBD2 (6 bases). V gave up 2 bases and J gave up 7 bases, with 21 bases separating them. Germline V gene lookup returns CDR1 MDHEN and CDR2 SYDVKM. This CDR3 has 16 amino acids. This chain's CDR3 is CASSLSRGTYRGEQYF. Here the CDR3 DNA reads TGTGCCAGCAGTTTAAGCCGGGGGACCTACCGGGGTGAGCAGTACTTC.

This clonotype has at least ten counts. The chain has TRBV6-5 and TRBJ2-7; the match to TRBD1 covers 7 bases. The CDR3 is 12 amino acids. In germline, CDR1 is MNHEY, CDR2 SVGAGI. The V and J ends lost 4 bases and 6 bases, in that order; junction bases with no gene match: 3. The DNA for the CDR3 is TGTGCCAGCAGTTCAACAGGGGTCGAGCAGTACTTC. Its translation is CASSSTGVEQYF.

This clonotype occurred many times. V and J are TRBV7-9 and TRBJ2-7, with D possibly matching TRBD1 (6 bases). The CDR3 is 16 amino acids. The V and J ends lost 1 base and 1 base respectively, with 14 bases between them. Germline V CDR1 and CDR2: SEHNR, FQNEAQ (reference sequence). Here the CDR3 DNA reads TGTGCCAGCAGCTTAGGAGGGGGTCGGGTGTCCTACGAGCAGTACTTC. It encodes CASSLGGGRVSYEQYF.

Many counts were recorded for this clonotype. The CDR3 DNA reads as TGTGCCAGCAGCTTGACTAGAGGCACCGGGGAGCTGTTTTTT. Its protein is CASSLTRGTGELFF. The rearrangement links TRBV11-2 to TRBJ2-2; possibly TRBD2 for D (6 bases). Germline V gives CDR1 SGHAT, CDR2 FQNNGV. Trimming took off 3 bases at V and 4 bases at J, with 9 bases between the two ends. The CDR3 loop spans 14 amino acids.

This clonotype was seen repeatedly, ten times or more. The DNA for the CDR3 is TGTGCCAGCAGCGGGTGGACAGGGACGAACACCGGGGAGCTGTTTTTT. Translated: CASSGWTGTNTGELFF. The rearrangement links TRBV5-5 to TRBJ2-2; 8 nucleotides line up with TRBD1. There are 16 residues in the CDR3. The V segment lost 4 bases and the J segment 0 bases; nucleotides outside the gene matches: 5. CDR1 is SGHKS and CDR2 is YYEKEE in the germline V gene (reference sequence).

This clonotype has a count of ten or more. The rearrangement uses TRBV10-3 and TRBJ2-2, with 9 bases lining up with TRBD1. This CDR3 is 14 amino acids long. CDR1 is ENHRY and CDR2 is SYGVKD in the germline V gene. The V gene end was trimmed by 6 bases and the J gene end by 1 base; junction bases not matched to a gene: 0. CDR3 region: CAIRGQGNTGELFF. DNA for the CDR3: TGTGCCATCAGGGGACAGGGGAACACCGGGGAGCTGTTTTTT.

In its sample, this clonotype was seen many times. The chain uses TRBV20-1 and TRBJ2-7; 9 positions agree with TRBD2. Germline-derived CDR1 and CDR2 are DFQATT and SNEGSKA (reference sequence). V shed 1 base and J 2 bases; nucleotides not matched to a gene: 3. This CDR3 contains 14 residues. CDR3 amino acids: CSARVLAGTYEQYF. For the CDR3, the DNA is TGCAGTGCTAGAGTGCTAGCGGGGACCTACGAGCAGTACTTC.

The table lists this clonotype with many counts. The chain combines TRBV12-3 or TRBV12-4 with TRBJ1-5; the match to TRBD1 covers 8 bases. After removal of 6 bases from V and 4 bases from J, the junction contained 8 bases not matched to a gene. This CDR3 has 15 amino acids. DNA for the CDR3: TGTGCCAGCAGACTCGGACAGGGTTGGAATCAGCCCCAGCATTTT. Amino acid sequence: CASRLGQGWNQPQHF.

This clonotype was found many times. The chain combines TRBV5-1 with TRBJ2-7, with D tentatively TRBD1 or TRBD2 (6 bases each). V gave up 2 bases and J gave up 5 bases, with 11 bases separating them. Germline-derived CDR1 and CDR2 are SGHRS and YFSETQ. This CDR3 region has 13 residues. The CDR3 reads CASSLWGANEQYF. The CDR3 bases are TGCGCCAGCAGCTTATGGGGGGCTAACGAGCAGTACTTC.

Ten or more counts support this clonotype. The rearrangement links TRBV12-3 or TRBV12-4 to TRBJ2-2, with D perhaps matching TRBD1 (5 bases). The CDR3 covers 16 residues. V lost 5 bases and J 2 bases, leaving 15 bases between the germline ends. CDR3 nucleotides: TGTGCCAGCAGTCCTGGGTACAGGCTTAACACCGGGGAGCTGTTTTTT. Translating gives CASSPGYRLNTGELFF.

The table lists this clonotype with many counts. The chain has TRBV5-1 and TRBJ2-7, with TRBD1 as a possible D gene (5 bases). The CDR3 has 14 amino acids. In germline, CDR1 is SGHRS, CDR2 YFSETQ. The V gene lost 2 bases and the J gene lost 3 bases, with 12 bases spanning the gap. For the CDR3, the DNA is TGCGCCAGCAGCTTTAAAGGGGCCAACTACGAGCAGTACTTC. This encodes CASSFKGANYEQYF.

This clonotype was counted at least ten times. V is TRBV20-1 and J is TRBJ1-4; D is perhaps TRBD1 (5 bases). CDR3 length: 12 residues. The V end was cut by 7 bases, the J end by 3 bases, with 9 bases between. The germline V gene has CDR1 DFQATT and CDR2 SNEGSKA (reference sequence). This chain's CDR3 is CSGRGSNEKLFF. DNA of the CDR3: TGCAGTGGTAGGGGTTCTAATGAAAAACTGTTTTTT.

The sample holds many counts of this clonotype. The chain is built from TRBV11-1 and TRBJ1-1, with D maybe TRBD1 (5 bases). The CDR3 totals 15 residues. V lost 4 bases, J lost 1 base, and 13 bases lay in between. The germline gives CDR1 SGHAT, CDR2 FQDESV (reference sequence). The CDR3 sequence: CASSSPSTGNTEAFF. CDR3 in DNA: TGTGCCAGCAGCTCCCCCTCCACAGGGAACACTGAAGCTTTCTTT.

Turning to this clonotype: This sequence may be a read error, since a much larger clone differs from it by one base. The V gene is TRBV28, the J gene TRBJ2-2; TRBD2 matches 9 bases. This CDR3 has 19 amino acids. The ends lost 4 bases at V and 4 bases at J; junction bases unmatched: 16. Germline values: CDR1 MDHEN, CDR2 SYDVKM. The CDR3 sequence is CASSSPGWASGMGTGELFF. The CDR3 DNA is TGTGCCAGCAGTTCCCCCGGTTGGGCTAGCGGGATGGGCACCGGGGAGCTGTTTTTT.

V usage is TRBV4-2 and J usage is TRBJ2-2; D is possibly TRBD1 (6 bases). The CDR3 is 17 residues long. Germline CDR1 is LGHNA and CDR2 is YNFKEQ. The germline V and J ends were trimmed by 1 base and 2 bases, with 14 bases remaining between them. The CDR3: CASSQVGFRGNTGELFF. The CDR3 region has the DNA TGTGCCAGCAGCCAAGTCGGCTTCAGGGGAAACACCGGGGAGCTGTTTTTT.

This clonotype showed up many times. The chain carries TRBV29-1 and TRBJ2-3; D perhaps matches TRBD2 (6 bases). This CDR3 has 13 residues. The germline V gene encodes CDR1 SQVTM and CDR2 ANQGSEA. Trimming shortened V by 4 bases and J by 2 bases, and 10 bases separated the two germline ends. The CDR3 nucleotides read TGCAGCGTTGTACTAGCTCTCACAGATACGCAGTATTTT. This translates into CSVVLALTDTQYF.

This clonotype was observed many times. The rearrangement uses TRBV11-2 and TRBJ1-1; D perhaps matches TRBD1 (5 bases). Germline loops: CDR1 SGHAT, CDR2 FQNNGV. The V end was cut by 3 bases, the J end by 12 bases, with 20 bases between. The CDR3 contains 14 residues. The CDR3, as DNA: TGTGCCAGCAGCTTGGCTTGGGACGGGGTAGATTCTTTCTTT. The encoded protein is CASSLAWDGVDSFF.

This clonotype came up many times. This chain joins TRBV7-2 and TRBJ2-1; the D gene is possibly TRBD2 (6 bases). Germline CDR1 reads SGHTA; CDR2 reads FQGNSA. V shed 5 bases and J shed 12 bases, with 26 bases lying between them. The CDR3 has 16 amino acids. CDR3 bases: TGTGCCAGCAGCGCACAAGGCTGGGGGGTCTACGATGGGCAGTTCTTC. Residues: CASSAQGWGVYDGQFF.

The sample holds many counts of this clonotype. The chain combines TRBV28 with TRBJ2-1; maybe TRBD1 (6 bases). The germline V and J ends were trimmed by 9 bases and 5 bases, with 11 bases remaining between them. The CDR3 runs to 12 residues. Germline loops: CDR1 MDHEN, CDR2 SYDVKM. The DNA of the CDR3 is TGTGCCAGTTGGACAGCCCACAATGAGCAGTTCTTC. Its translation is CASWTAHNEQFF.

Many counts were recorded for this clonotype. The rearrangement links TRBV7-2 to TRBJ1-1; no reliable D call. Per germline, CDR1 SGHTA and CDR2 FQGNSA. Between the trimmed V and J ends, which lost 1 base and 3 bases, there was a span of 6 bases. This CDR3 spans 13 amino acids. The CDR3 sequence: CASSLGSHTEAFF. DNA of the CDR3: TGTGCCAGCAGCTTAGGGAGCCACACTGAAGCTTTCTTT.

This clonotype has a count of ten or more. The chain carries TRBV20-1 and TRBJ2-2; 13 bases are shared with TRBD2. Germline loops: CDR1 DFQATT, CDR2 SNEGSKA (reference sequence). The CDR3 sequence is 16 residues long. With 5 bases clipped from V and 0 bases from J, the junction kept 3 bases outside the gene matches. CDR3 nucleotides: TGCAGTGCTCGGACTAGCGGGAGACCGAACACCGGGGAGCTGTTTTTT. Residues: CSARTSGRPNTGELFF.

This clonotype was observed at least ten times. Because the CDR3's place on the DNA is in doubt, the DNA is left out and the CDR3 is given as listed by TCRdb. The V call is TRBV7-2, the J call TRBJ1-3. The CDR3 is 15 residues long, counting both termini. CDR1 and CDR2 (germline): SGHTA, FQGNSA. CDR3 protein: CASSFGPGSGNTIYF.

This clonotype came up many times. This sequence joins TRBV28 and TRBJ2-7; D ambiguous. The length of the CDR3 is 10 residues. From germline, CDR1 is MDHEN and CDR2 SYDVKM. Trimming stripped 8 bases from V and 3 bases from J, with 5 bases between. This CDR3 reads CASGVYEQYF. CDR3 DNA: TGTGCCAGCGGGGTCTACGAGCAGTACTTC. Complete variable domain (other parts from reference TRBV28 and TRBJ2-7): DVKVTQSSRYLVKRTGEKVFLECVQDMDHENMFWYRQDPGLGLRLIYFSYDVKMKEKGDIPEGYSVSREKKERFSLILESASTNQTSMYLCASGVYEQYFGPGTRLTVT.

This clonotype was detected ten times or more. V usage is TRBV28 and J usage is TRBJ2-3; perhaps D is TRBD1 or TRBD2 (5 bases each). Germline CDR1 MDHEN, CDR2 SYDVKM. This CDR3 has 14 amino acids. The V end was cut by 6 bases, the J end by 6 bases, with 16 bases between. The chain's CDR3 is CASRTPGPRDTQYF. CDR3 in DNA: TGTGCCAGCAGAACCCCGGGACCAAGGGATACGCAGTATTTT.

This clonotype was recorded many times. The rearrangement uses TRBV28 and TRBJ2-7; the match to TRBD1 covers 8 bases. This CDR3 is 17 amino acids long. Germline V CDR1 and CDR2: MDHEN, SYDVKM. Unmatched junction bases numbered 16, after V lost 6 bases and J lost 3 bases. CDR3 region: CASRPGQGSGAHYEQYF. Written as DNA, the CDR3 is TGTGCCAGCAGGCCCGGACAGGGATCGGGAGCCCACTACGAGCAGTACTTC.

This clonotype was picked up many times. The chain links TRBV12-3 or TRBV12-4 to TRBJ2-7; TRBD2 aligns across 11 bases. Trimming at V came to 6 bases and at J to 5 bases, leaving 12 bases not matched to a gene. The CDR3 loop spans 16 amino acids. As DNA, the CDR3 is TGTGCCAGCAGCAATCATTTAGCGGGGGGGCGGGACGAGCAGTACTTC. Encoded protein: CASSNHLAGGRDEQYF.

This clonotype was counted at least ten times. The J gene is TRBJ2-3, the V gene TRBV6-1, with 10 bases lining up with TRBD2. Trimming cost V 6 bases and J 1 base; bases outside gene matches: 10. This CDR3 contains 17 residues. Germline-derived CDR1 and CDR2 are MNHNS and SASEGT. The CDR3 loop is CASSALSSGGRTDTQYF. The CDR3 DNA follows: TGTGCCAGCAGCGCTCTATCTAGCGGGGGCCGCACAGATACGCAGTATTTT.

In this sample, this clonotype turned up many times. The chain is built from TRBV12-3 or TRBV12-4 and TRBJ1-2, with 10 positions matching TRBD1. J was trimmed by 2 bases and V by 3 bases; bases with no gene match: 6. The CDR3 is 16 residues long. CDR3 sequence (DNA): TGTGCCAGCAGTTTGACAGGGGGCAGTGGAAACTATGGCTACACCTTC. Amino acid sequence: CASSLTGGSGNYGYTF.

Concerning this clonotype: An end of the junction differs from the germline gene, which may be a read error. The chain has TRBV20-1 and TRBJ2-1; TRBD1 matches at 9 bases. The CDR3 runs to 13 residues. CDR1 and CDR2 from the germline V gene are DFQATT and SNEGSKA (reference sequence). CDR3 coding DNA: TGCAGTACTAGACCCGGGACAGGGACTGGGCAGTTCTTC. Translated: CSTRPGTGTGQFF.